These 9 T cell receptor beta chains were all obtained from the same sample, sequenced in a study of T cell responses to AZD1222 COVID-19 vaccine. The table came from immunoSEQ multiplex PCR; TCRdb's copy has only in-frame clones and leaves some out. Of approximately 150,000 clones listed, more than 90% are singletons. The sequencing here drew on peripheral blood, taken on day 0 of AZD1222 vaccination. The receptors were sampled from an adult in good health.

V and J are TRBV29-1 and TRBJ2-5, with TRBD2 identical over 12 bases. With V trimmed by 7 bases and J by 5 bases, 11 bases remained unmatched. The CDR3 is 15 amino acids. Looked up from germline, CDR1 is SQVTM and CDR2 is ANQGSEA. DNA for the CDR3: TGCAGCGCAACCGGACTAGCGGGGTTTCGGGAGACCCAGTACTTC. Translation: CSATGLAGFRETQYF.

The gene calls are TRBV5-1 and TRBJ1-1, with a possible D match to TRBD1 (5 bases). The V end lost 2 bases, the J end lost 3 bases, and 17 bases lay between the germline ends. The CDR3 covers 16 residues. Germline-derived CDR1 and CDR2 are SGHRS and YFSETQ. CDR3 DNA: TGCGCCAGCAGCTTCCTAACCAGGGTGGTAGACACTGAAGCTTTCTTT. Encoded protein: CASSFLTRVVDTEAFF. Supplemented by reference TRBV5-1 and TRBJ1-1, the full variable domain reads KAGVTQTPRYLIKTRGQQVTLSCSPISGHRSVSWYQQTPGQGLQFLFEYFSETQRNKGNFPGRFSGRQFSNSRSEMNVSTLELGDSALYLCASSFLTRVVDTEAFFGQGTRLTVV.

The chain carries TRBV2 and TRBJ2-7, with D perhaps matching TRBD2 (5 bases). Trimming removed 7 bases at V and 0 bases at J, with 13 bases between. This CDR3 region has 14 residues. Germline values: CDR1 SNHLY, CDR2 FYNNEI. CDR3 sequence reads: CASTVGRSSYEQYF. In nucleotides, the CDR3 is TGTGCCAGCACGGTAGGGAGAAGCTCCTACGAGCAGTACTTC.

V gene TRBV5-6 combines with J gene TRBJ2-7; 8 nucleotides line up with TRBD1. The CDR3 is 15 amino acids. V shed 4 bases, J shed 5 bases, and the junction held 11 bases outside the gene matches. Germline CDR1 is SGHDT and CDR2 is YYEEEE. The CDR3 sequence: CASSGWTGNRDEQYF. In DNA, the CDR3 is TGTGCCAGCAGCGGGTGGACAGGGAATAGGGACGAGCAGTACTTC. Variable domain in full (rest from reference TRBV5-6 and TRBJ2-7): DAGVTQSPTHLIKTRGQQVTLRCSPKSGHDTVSWYQQALGQGPQFIFQYYEEEERQRGNFPDRFSGHQFPNYSSELNVNALLLGDSALYLCASSGWTGNRDEQYFGPGTRLTVT.

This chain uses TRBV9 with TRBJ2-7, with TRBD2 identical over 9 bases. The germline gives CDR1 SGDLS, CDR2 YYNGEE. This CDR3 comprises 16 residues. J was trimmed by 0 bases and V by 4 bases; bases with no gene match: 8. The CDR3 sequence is CASSPRAGGPSYEQYF. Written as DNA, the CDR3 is TGTGCCAGCAGCCCCCGGGCGGGAGGGCCCTCCTACGAGCAGTACTTC.

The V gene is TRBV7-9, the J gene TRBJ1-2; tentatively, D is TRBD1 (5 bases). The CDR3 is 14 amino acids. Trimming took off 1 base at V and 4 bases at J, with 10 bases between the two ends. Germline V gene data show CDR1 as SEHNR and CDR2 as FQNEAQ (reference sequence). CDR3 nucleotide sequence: TGTGCCAGCAGCTTAGAGTGGGGGGGCTATGGCTACACCTTC. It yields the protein CASSLEWGGYGYTF.

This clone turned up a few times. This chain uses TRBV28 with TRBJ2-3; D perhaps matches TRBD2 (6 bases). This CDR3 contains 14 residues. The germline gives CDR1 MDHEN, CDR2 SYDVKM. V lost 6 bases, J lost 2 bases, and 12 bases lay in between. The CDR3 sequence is CASRTGGNTDTQYF. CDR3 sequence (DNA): TGTGCCAGCAGGACGGGCGGGAACACAGATACGCAGTATTTT.

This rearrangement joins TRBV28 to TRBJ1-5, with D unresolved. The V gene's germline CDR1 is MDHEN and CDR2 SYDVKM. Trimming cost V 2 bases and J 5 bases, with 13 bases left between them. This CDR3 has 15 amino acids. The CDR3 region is CASSLEPSRYQPQHF. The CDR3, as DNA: TGTGCCAGCAGTTTAGAACCCTCACGATATCAGCCCCAGCATTTT.

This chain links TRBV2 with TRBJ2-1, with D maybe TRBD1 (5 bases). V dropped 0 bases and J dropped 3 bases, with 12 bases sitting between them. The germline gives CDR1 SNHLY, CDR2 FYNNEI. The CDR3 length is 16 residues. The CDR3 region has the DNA TGTGCCAGCAGTGAAGCACCACCAGGGCTCTACAATGAGCAGTTCTTC. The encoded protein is CASSEAPPGLYNEQFF.